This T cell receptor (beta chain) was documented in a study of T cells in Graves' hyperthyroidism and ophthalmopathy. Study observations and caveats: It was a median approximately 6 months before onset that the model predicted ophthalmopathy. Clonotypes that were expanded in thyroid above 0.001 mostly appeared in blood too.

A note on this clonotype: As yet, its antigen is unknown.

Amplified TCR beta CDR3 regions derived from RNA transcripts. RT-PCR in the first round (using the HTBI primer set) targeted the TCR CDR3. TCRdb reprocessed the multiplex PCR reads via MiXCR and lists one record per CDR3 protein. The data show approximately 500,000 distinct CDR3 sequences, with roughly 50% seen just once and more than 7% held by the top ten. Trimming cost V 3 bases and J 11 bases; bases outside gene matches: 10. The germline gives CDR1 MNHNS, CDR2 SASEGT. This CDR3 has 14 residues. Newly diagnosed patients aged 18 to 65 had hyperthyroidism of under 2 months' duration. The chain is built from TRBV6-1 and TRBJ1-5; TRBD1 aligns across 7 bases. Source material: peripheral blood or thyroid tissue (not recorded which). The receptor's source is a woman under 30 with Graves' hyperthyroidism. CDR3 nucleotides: TGTGCCAGCAGTGAGCAGGGACAGCAAGAGACCCAGCATTTT. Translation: CASSEQGQQETQHF.